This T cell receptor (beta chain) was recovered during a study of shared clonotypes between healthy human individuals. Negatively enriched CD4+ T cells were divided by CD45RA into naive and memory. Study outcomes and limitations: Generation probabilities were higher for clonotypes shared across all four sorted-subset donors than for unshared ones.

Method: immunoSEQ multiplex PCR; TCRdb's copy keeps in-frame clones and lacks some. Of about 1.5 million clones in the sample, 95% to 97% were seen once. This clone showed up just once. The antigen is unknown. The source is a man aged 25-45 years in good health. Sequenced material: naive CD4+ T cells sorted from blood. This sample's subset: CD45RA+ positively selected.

The CDR3 region has the DNA TGTGCCAGCAGCGTTGGGGACCGAGCAGATACGCAGTATTTT. It specifies CASSVGDRADTQYF. This chain uses TRBV9 with TRBJ2-3; perhaps D is TRBD1 or TRBD2 (5 bases each). Trimming took 2 bases from V and 4 from J, leaving 11 bases between them. The CDR3 is 14 amino acids. Germline CDR1 SGDLS, CDR2 YYNGEE.